One sample yielded the 10 T cell receptor beta chains listed below, sequenced in a study of breast tumors, draining lymph nodes, adjacent tissues. Axillary draining lymph nodes of breast cancer patients supplied the node samples. TCRdb fed the multiplex PCR reads into MiXCR, producing one record per CDR3 protein. In the table there are around 110,000 distinct CDR3 sequences, roughly 33% of which are singletons. The sequenced sample consisted of axillary lymph node tissue. These receptor sequences come from a female donor with breast cancer. Some clones in this sample may be carry-over from other donors' samples.

The sample holds one count of this clonotype. The chain links TRBV24-1 to TRBJ2-7, with 10 positions matching TRBD2. The V segment lost 5 bases and the J segment 3 bases; nucleotides outside the gene matches: 9. Germline V lookup: CDR1 KGHDR, CDR2 SFDVKD. The CDR3 consists of 16 residues. CDR3 sequence reads: CATSGLKLAGNYEQYF. The CDR3 nucleotides are TGTGCCACCAGTGGTCTAAAACTAGCGGGGAACTACGAGCAGTACTTC.

The table lists this clonotype with many counts. V usage is TRBV6-6 and J usage is TRBJ1-2; D is perhaps TRBD1 (6 bases). Germline CDR1 is MNHNY and CDR2 is SVGAGI (reference sequence). Trimming left V 5 bases short and J 8 bases short, with 21 bases between. This CDR3 region has 15 residues. The CDR3 reads CASSGNRDRPGGYTF. The CDR3 coding sequence is TGTGCCAGCAGTGGAAACCGTGACAGGCCGGGGGGCTACACCTTC.

There are many counts of this clonotype. V gene TRBV9 combines with J gene TRBJ2-1; 9 positions match TRBD2. J was trimmed by 10 bases and V by 3 bases; bases with no gene match: 14. The CDR3 has 16 amino acids. From germline, CDR1 is SGDLS and CDR2 YYNGEE. The CDR3 nucleotides read TGTGCCAGCAGCGCCCGAAGTAGCGGGAGAAGTAAGGAGCAGTTCTTC. Encoded protein: CASSARSSGRSKEQFF.

This chain uses TRBV20-1 with TRBJ1-5, with D unresolved. Per the germline V gene, CDR1 is DFQATT and CDR2 is SNEGSKA (reference sequence). Trimming stripped 5 bases from V and 2 bases from J, with 10 bases between. This CDR3 has 13 residues. Here the CDR3 reads CSAEPGGNQPQHF. The DNA for the CDR3 is TGCAGTGCTGAACCGGGAGGCAATCAGCCCCAGCATTTT.

The chain recombines TRBV6-1 with TRBJ1-3; 9 bases fit TRBD1. Trimming cost V 3 bases and J 2 bases; bases outside gene matches: 5. From germline, CDR1 is MNHNS and CDR2 SASEGT. The CDR3 has 16 amino acids. The CDR3: CASSERTGDTGNTIYF. As DNA, the CDR3 is TGTGCCAGCAGTGAGCGGACAGGGGACACTGGAAACACCATATATTTT.

The table lists this clonotype with many counts. The J gene is TRBJ2-3, the V gene TRBV24-1; D might be TRBD2 (6 bases). There are 15 residues in the CDR3. CDR1 and CDR2 from the germline V gene are KGHDR and SFDVKD. V gave up 4 bases and J gave up 0 bases, with 10 bases separating them. DNA of the CDR3: TGTGCCACCAGTGAAGTGAGCGGGAGCACAGATACGCAGTATTTT. Translated, it gives CATSEVSGSTDTQYF.

This clonotype was seen a few times. This rearrangement joins TRBV10-3 to TRBJ2-5, with 15 bases fitting TRBD2. Unmatched junction bases numbered 10, after V lost 3 bases and J lost 5 bases. Germline CDR1 ENHRY, CDR2 SYGVKD. The CDR3 runs 18 residues. The CDR3, as DNA: TGTGCCATCAGTGACGGGACTAGCGGGAGGTGGGGGAGCGAGACCCAGTACTTC. Its translation: CAISDGTSGRWGSETQYF.

In regard to this clonotype: Germline and junction disagree at one end, which may indicate a read error. The chain recombines TRBV20-1 with TRBJ1-5; D is unresolved. CDR3 size: 12 residues. Germline values: CDR1 DFQATT, CDR2 SNEGSKA (reference sequence). The CDR3 protein is CSASGQPRPPHF. The CDR3 DNA is TGCAGTGCTAGCGGCCAACCCCGGCCCCCGCATTTT.

This clonotype has at least ten counts. J is TRBJ2-7 and V is TRBV20-1; D not certain. V dropped 5 bases and J dropped 7 bases, with 18 bases sitting between them. Germline values: CDR1 DFQATT, CDR2 SNEGSKA (reference sequence). This CDR3 is built from 13 residues. CDR3 residues: CSALGNWVGEQYF. The CDR3 DNA reads TGCAGTGCTCTTGGGAATTGGGTGGGGGAGCAGTACTTC.

Notes on this clonotype: Given a much more abundant clone one base away, this may be a read error. The chain recombines TRBV6-5 with TRBJ2-3; 15 bases are shared with TRBD2. Germline V gene sequence: CDR1 MNHEY, CDR2 SVGAGI. V shed 4 bases and J 3 bases; nucleotides not matched to a gene: 14. CDR3 length: 20 residues. The CDR3 loop is CASSCSSPLGLAGGTDTQYF. The CDR3 nucleotides are TGTGCCAGCAGTTGCTCGTCACCATTGGGACTAGCGGGAGGAACAGATACGCAGTATTTT.